This T cell receptor beta chain was sequenced for a study of cytomegalovirus exposure and HLA in healthy donors. This clone was counted once. Sequencing used immunoSEQ multiplex PCR; TCRdb keeps in-frame clones, though not all of them. The profile shows 140,000 to 150,000 clones, 94% of them singletons. CDR1 MNHEY and CDR2 SVGAGI come from the germline V gene. The CDR3 spans 14 residues. The V and J ends lost 1 base and 5 bases respectively, with 12 bases between them. The receptor was isolated from a young man in good health and CMV-seropositive. V and J are TRBV6-5 and TRBJ2-7, with D maybe TRBD1 (5 bases). What was sequenced was PBMCs. As DNA, the CDR3 is TGTGCCAGCAGTTACTACTCCTTAGGGGACGAGCAGTACTTC. This translates into CASSYYSLGDEQYF.